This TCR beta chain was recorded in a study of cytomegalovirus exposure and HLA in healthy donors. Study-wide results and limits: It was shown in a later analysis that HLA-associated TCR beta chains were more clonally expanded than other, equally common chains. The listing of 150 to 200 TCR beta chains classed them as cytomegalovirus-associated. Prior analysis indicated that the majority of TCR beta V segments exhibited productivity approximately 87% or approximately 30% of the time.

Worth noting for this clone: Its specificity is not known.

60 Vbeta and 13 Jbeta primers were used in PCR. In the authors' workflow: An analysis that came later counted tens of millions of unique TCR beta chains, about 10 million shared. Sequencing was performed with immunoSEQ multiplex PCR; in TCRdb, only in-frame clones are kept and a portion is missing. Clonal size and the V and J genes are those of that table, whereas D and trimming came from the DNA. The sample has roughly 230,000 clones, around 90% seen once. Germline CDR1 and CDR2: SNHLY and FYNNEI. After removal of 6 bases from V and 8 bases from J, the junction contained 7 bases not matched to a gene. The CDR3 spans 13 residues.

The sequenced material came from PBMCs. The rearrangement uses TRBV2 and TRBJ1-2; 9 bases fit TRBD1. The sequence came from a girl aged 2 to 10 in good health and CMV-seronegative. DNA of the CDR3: TGTGCCAGCAGAGAGGGACAGGGACGAGGCTACACCTTC. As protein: CASREGQGRGYTF.